Below, 15 T cell receptor beta chains from the same sample are listed, as sequenced in a study of T-cell reconstitution after alpha-beta-depleted transplantation in children. Preparation of the TCRbeta library used unique molecular identifiers. Each CDR3 protein is one row after TCRdb ran MiXCR on the PCR reads. The sample lists roughly 200,000 distinct CDR3 sequences; under 8.5% were seen once. The sample consisted of PBMCs, mostly from graft donor cells, taken 360 days after TCRalphabeta/CD19-depleted stem cell transplant. These receptors all stem from a male patient aged 2 to 10 who had a stem cell transplant for acute myeloid leukemia, so the T cells may come from the graft donor.

This clonotype was detected ten times or more. The chain employs TRBV18 and TRBJ2-7; 10 bases match TRBD2. V was clipped by 3 bases and J by 2 bases; unmatched bases: 4. Looked up from germline, CDR1 is KGHSH and CDR2 is LQKENI. The CDR3 length is 15 residues. The DNA for the CDR3 is TGTGCCAGCTCACCCCCTAGCGGGAGTGCCTACGAGCAGTACTTC. It is translated as CASSPPSGSAYEQYF.

This clonotype has a single count. V gene TRBV5-6 combines with J gene TRBJ2-7, with D possibly called TRBD1 or TRBD2 (5 bases each). Germline V lookup: CDR1 SGHDT, CDR2 YYEEEE. V lost 0 bases and J 1 base, leaving 8 bases between the germline ends. The CDR3 contains 14 residues. Here the CDR3 DNA reads TGTGCCAGCAGCTTGGGGGGGAGATCCTACGAGCAGTACTTC. Translation: CASSLGGRSYEQYF.

This clonotype was observed at least ten times. The chain carries TRBV20-1 and TRBJ2-1; 8 bases align to TRBD1. The ends lost 1 base at V and 0 bases at J; junction bases unmatched: 5. The germline CDR1 and CDR2 sequences are DFQATT and SNEGSKA (reference sequence). CDR3 length: 16 residues. CDR3 nucleotide sequence: TGCAGTGCTAGAGTCCGGACAGGGAGCTCCTACAATGAGCAGTTCTTC. As protein: CSARVRTGSSYNEQFF.

The chain employs TRBV5-6 and TRBJ2-3, with 9 bases that match TRBD1. Germline CDR1 and CDR2: SGHDT and YYEEEE. The V segment lost 6 bases and the J segment 1 base; nucleotides outside the gene matches: 6. This CDR3 has 15 amino acids. CDR3 residues: CASTARDRGTDTQYF. As DNA, the CDR3 is TGTGCCAGCACCGCACGGGACAGGGGCACAGATACGCAGTATTTT.

This clonotype was found many times. The rearrangement uses TRBV5-1 and TRBJ2-3; D is possibly TRBD2 (6 bases). Trimming left V 6 bases short and J 0 bases short, with 8 bases between. There are 13 residues in the CDR3. Germline CDR1 SGHRS, CDR2 YFSETQ. The CDR3 DNA reads as TGCGCCAGCAACGGGGGTAGCACAGATACGCAGTATTTT. Its translation is CASNGGSTDTQYF.

This clonotype came up a few times. The chain is built from TRBV5-1 and TRBJ2-1; 9 nucleotides line up with TRBD1. The J segment lost 7 bases and the V segment lost 3 bases, leaving 5 bases of the junction unmatched. Per germline, CDR1 SGHRS and CDR2 YFSETQ. The CDR3 totals 14 residues. CDR3 sequence (DNA): TGCGCCAGCAGCTCTGAACAGGGGGCGAATGAGCAGTTCTTC. As protein: CASSSEQGANEQFF.

This clonotype has ten or more counts. CDR3 region: CASSHRAGGETQYF. CDR3 coding DNA: TGTGCCAGCAGCCATAGAGCGGGGGGAGAGACCCAGTACTTC. The chain links TRBV3-1 to TRBJ2-5; the match to TRBD2 covers 9 bases. The junction had 3 bases not matched to a gene; V was cut back by 3 bases and J by 4 bases. The CDR3 covers 14 residues. Germline V gene lookup returns CDR1 LGHDT and CDR2 YNNKEL (reference sequence).

This chain joins TRBV3-1 and TRBJ2-2; 9 bases map to TRBD1. This CDR3 spans 16 amino acids. The V gene end was trimmed by 2 bases and the J gene end by 3 bases; junction bases not matched to a gene: 4. Germline V CDR1 and CDR2: LGHDT, YNNKEL (reference sequence). The CDR3 loop reads CASSQRRTGDTGELFF. Here the CDR3 DNA reads TGTGCCAGCAGCCAACGCCGGACAGGGGACACCGGGGAGCTGTTTTTT.

This clonotype was seen only a few times. The V gene is TRBV12-3 or TRBV12-4, the J gene TRBJ2-5; D might be TRBD2 (6 bases). The CDR3 spans 13 residues. With 3 bases removed from V and 5 bases from J, the gap between germline ends came to 10 bases. The CDR3 DNA reads TGTGCCAGCAGTTTGTATGGGGGGGAGACCCAGTACTTC. It codes for CASSLYGGETQYF.

This clonotype was seen repeatedly, ten times or more. This chain uses TRBV9 with TRBJ1-1; D is ambiguous. The CDR3 is 13 amino acids. The ends were cut back, 0 bases at V and 6 bases at J, with 9 bases in the middle. CDR1 is SGDLS and CDR2 is YYNGEE in the germline V gene. CDR3: CASSVALTAEAFF. CDR3 nucleotides: TGTGCCAGCAGCGTAGCCTTGACGGCTGAAGCTTTCTTT.

This clonotype was detected only a few times. This rearrangement joins TRBV12-3 or TRBV12-4 to TRBJ2-5, with TRBD2 matching 13 bases. The CDR3 is 14 amino acids. V trimming: 6 bases; J trimming: 7 bases; junction bases outside the gene matches: 5. The CDR3 region is CASRGLAGLGTQYF. The CDR3 DNA sequence: TGTGCCAGCAGGGGACTAGCGGGGCTCGGGACCCAGTACTTC.

This clonotype has a handful of counts. The chain has TRBV5-1 and TRBJ1-5, with TRBD1 as a possible D gene (5 bases). The CDR3 runs to 14 residues. Germline values: CDR1 SGHRS, CDR2 YFSETQ. The ends were cut back, 4 bases at V and 7 bases at J, with 15 bases in the middle. The CDR3: CASSISGSGQPQHF. In nucleotides, the CDR3 is TGCGCCAGCAGCATCTCAGGGTCGGGACAGCCCCAGCATTTT.

This clonotype was seen ten or more times. The CDR3 DNA follows: TGCGCCAGCAGCTACCAGACAGGGAGGAGTTCCTACGAGCAGTACTTC. It specifies CASSYQTGRSSYEQYF. The chain couples TRBV5-1 to TRBJ2-7; D possibly corresponds to TRBD1 (7 bases). Germline-derived CDR1 and CDR2 are SGHRS and YFSETQ. V lost 3 bases to trimming and J lost 1 base, with 17 bases between them. The CDR3 is 16 amino acids.

J is TRBJ2-1 and V is TRBV7-2; maybe TRBD2 (5 bases). The germline V gene has CDR1 SGHTA and CDR2 FQGNSA. The CDR3 is 15 amino acids. V lost 0 bases and J 3 bases, leaving 9 bases between the germline ends. DNA for the CDR3: TGTGCCAGCAGCTTAGCGGGAGAGGACTACAATGAGCAGTTCTTC. As protein: CASSLAGEDYNEQFF.

This clonotype showed up many times. The rearrangement joins TRBV20-1 to TRBJ1-2, with no clear D. The CDR3 totals 13 residues. V was trimmed by 5 bases and J by 4 bases, leaving 14 bases between them. Germline V gene sequence: CDR1 DFQATT, CDR2 SNEGSKA (reference sequence). For the CDR3, the DNA is TGCAGTGCTCCCGTGGGGAGGGCCTATGGCTACACCTTC. It codes for CSAPVGRAYGYTF.